A selection of T cell receptor beta chains follows, all from one sample in a study of CD8+ T cells in alopecia areata. Measured with immunoSEQ multiplex PCR; TCRdb has only the in-frame clones, and not every one. The table has some 180,000 clones, roughly 50% seen once. Material: CD8+ T cells sorted from blood, obtained at week 24, from a patient treated with tofacitinib. These receptors were obtained from a human donor with alopecia areata. CDR3s include the opening cysteine and the closing phenylalanine or tryptophan. The order of the fields is J gene, clone size, D gene, V gene, CDR3 DNA, CDR3 protein. D genes are given only for firm matches. Part of the rows lack a size; the others show once, few, many or a class for expanded clones.

j_call: TRBJ1-2
clone_size: NA
d_call: TRBD1
v_call: TRBV30
cdr3_nt: TGTGCCTGGAGACAGGGGGACAGTGGCTACACCTTC
cdr3_aa: CAWRQGDSGYTF

j_call: TRBJ2-7
clone_size: NA
d_call: NA
v_call: TRBV29-1
cdr3_nt: TGCAGCGGGGGCCTATCCCTATACGAGCAGTACTTC
cdr3_aa: CSGGLSLYEQYF

j_call: TRBJ1-1
clone_size: NA
d_call: NA
v_call: TRBV29-1
cdr3_nt: TGCAGCGCCCACGGGACGAACACTGAAGCTTTCTTT
cdr3_aa: CSAHGTNTEAFF

j_call: TRBJ2-3
clone_size: NA
d_call: TRBD2
v_call: TRBV27
cdr3_nt: TGTGCCAGCAGCCTCAGTCCTACTAGCGGGGTCCAGGTTGGAGATACGCAGTATTTT
cdr3_aa: CASSLSPTSGVQVGDTQYF

j_call: TRBJ1-1
clone_size: NA
d_call: TRBD1
v_call: TRBV7-3
cdr3_nt: TGTGCCAGCAGCTCCCCAGGGGGCGAGAACACTGAAGCTTTCTTT
cdr3_aa: CASSSPGGENTEAFF

j_call: TRBJ2-1
clone_size: few
d_call: TRBD2
v_call: TRBV2
cdr3_nt: TGTGCCACCCAGGAACTAGCGGGGTCGTATGAGCAGTTCTTC
cdr3_aa: CATQELAGSYEQFF

j_call: TRBJ1-1
clone_size: NA
d_call: NA
v_call: TRBV6-5
cdr3_nt: TGTGCCAGCAGTTCGGGGCAGGGGACTGAAGCTTTCTTT
cdr3_aa: CASSSGQGTEAFF

j_call: TRBJ2-2
clone_size: NA
d_call: NA
v_call: TRBV25-1
cdr3_nt: TGTGCCAGCGGGCAGGGTGGTGTGGAGCTGTTTTTT
cdr3_aa: CASGQGGVELFF

j_call: TRBJ2-7
clone_size: few
d_call: NA
v_call: TRBV9
cdr3_nt: TGTGCCAGCAGCCCAGAGGCCCCCGACAGCCCCTACGAGCAGTACTTC
cdr3_aa: CASSPEAPDSPYEQYF

j_call: TRBJ2-2
clone_size: NA
d_call: TRBD1
v_call: TRBV6-1
cdr3_nt: TGTGCCAGCAGTGAGGGGACAGCTAACACCGGGGAGCTGTTTTTT
cdr3_aa: CASSEGTANTGELFF

j_call: TRBJ2-1
clone_size: NA
d_call: NA
v_call: TRBV6-5
cdr3_nt: TGTGCCAGCAGTTATCAGGGTCGGGAGCAGTTCTTC
cdr3_aa: CASSYQGREQFF

j_call: TRBJ1-6
clone_size: few
d_call: NA
v_call: TRBV7-9
cdr3_nt: TGTGCCAGCAGCTTAGGGGGATCACCCCTCCACTTT
cdr3_aa: CASSLGGSPLHF

j_call: TRBJ1-1
clone_size: NA
d_call: NA
v_call: TRBV29-1
cdr3_nt: TGCAGCGTTCTTGACGGTCACACTGAAGCTTTCTTT
cdr3_aa: CSVLDGHTEAFF